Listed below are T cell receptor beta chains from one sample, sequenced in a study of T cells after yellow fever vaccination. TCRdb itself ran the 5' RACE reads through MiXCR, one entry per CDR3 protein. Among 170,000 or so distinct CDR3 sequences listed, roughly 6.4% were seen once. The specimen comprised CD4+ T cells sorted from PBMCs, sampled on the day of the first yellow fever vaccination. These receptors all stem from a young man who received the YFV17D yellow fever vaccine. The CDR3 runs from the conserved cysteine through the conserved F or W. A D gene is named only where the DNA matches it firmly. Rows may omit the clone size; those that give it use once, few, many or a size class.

CDR3 DNA: TGTGCCAGCAGCTTTGCGGGGGATGAGACCCAGTACTTC
CDR3 protein: CASSFAGDETQYF
V gene: TRBV7-2
J gene: TRBJ2-5
D gene: TRBD2
clone size: many

CDR3 DNA: TGTGCCAGCAGCCCCCGGGGGGTAGGCACCGGGGAGCTGTTTTTT
CDR3 protein: CASSPRGVGTGELFF
V gene: TRBV5-4
J gene: TRBJ2-2
D gene: TRBD2
clone size: .

CDR3 DNA: TGCGCCAGCTCCCTGGGGGGCCCCTCCGAGACCCAGTACTTC
CDR3 protein: CASSLGGPSETQYF
V gene: TRBV5-1
J gene: TRBJ2-5
D gene: .
clone size: .

CDR3 DNA: TGTGCCAGCAGCTCCACGGGACCCGTGGGTGAGACCCAGTACTTC
CDR3 protein: CASSSTGPVGETQYF
V gene: TRBV5-4
J gene: TRBJ2-5
D gene: .
clone size: .

CDR3 DNA: TGTGCCACCCCCCCCCGGGGCGACCTTTGCAATCAGCCCCAGCATTTT
CDR3 protein: CATPPRGDLCNQPQHF
V gene: TRBV24-1
J gene: TRBJ1-5
D gene: .
clone size: few

CDR3 DNA: TGTGCCAGCAGTTACGGCAGGGGCGCGGGAGTGAACACTGAAGCTTTCTTT
CDR3 protein: CASSYGRGAGVNTEAFF
V gene: TRBV6-5
J gene: TRBJ1-1
D gene: .
clone size: many

CDR3 DNA: TGTGCCACCAGTGAATTTACAGGGTCTTGGTTCTTC
CDR3 protein: CATSEFTGSWFF
V gene: TRBV24-1
J gene: TRBJ2-1
D gene: .
clone size: many

CDR3 DNA: TGCGCCAGCAGAAGACAGGTGAACACCGGGGAGCTGTTTTTT
CDR3 protein: CASRRQVNTGELFF
V gene: TRBV10-2
J gene: TRBJ2-2
D gene: .
clone size: many

CDR3 DNA: TGTGCCAGCTCCCTTCTGACAGGAACGAACACTGAAGCTTTCTTT
CDR3 protein: CASSLLTGTNTEAFF
V gene: TRBV7-2
J gene: TRBJ1-1
D gene: .
clone size: few

CDR3 DNA: TGTGCCAGCAGCTTCTCGACCTCAGATACGCAGTATTTT
CDR3 protein: CASSFSTSDTQYF
V gene: TRBV7-3
J gene: TRBJ2-3
D gene: .
clone size: many

CDR3 DNA: TGTGCCAGCAGATCCGACAGGGTTAGCAATCAGCCCCAGCATTTT
CDR3 protein: CASRSDRVSNQPQHF
V gene: TRBV7-8
J gene: TRBJ1-5
D gene: TRBD1
clone size: .

CDR3 DNA: TGCGCCAGCAGCCTCCTAGGGGGGAATGAAAAACTGTTTTTT
CDR3 protein: CASSLLGGNEKLFF
V gene: TRBV4-3
J gene: TRBJ1-4
D gene: .
clone size: few

CDR3 DNA: TGTGCCAGCAGTTTACTCAGAGCGGAGCAGTTCTTC
CDR3 protein: CASSLLRAEQFF
V gene: TRBV28
J gene: TRBJ2-1
D gene: .
clone size: many

CDR3 DNA: TGTGCCAGCACCGTAGGACAGGGCGGAGAAAAACTGTTTTTT
CDR3 protein: CASTVGQGGEKLFF
V gene: TRBV12-3/TRBV12-4
J gene: TRBJ1-4
D gene: TRBD1
clone size: many

CDR3 DNA: TGTGCCAGCAGTGAACCCTTCACGGATACGCAGTATTTT
CDR3 protein: CASSEPFTDTQYF
V gene: TRBV2
J gene: TRBJ2-3
D gene: .
clone size: many

CDR3 DNA: TGCAGTGCTAGGTCGGGACAGGGATACGAGCAGTACTTC
CDR3 protein: CSARSGQGYEQYF
V gene: TRBV20-1
J gene: TRBJ2-7
D gene: TRBD1
clone size: many

CDR3 DNA: TGCGCCAGCAGCCCTGGGACGGTCACGACAGATACGCAGTATTTT
CDR3 protein: CASSPGTVTTDTQYF
V gene: TRBV4-1
J gene: TRBJ2-3
D gene: .
clone size: many

CDR3 DNA: TGTGCCAGCAGCCAAGCTAGCGGGGGCTACGAGCAGTACTTC
CDR3 protein: CASSQASGGYEQYF
V gene: TRBV4-2
J gene: TRBJ2-7
D gene: TRBD2
clone size: many

CDR3 DNA: TGTGCCAGCAGCCCACACGACAGGGCAGGCAATTCACCCCTCCACTTT
CDR3 protein: CASSPHDRAGNSPLHF
V gene: TRBV7-9
J gene: TRBJ1-6
D gene: TRBD1
clone size: few

CDR3 DNA: TGTGCCAGCAGCCCGCAGGGTTGGGCTGAAGCTTTCTTT
CDR3 protein: CASSPQGWAEAFF
V gene: TRBV11-2
J gene: TRBJ1-1
D gene: .
clone size: .

CDR3 DNA: TGCGCCAGCAGCTTAGATAGGCGACAGGGGATTAATGAAAAACTGTTTTTT
CDR3 protein: CASSLDRRQGINEKLFF
V gene: TRBV5-1
J gene: TRBJ1-4
D gene: TRBD1
clone size: few

CDR3 DNA: TGTGCCAGCAGTTTGAGTGGGGGAACCCAGACCTATGGCTACACCTTC
CDR3 protein: CASSLSGGTQTYGYTF
V gene: TRBV27
J gene: TRBJ1-2
D gene: .
clone size: .

CDR3 DNA: TGCAGTGCTAGAGATCTTGTTGGGACAGGGGAATCTGAAGCTTTCTTT
CDR3 protein: CSARDLVGTGESEAFF
V gene: TRBV20-1
J gene: TRBJ1-1
D gene: TRBD1
clone size: .

CDR3 DNA: TGCAGTGCTAGGGTGTACCAAGAGACCCAGTACTTC
CDR3 protein: CSARVYQETQYF
V gene: TRBV20-1
J gene: TRBJ2-5
D gene: .
clone size: few

CDR3 DNA: TGTGCCAGCAACCCGATTGAGTGGGGCCGGGAGACCCAGTACTTC
CDR3 protein: CASNPIEWGRETQYF
V gene: TRBV28
J gene: TRBJ2-5
D gene: .
clone size: many

CDR3 DNA: TGTGCCAGCAGCCAAGCGAGCGGGGGATACAATGAGCAGTTCTTC
CDR3 protein: CASSQASGGYNEQFF
V gene: TRBV3-1
J gene: TRBJ2-1
D gene: TRBD2
clone size: few

CDR3 DNA: TGTGCCAGCAGCCCATCAGGGGCTAGCGGCAATGAGCAGTTCTTC
CDR3 protein: CASSPSGASGNEQFF
V gene: TRBV11-2
J gene: TRBJ2-1
D gene: .
clone size: .

CDR3 DNA: TGTGCCAGCAGCGTGCAGGGGGCGATGGCAGATACGCAGTATTTT
CDR3 protein: CASSVQGAMADTQYF
V gene: TRBV11-2
J gene: TRBJ2-3
D gene: TRBD1
clone size: .

CDR3 DNA: TGTGCCACCAGCAGCGTTCGCAATGAGCAGTTCTTC
CDR3 protein: CATSSVRNEQFF
V gene: TRBV15
J gene: TRBJ2-1
D gene: .
clone size: many

CDR3 DNA: TGCAGCGTTGCGGCGAGGAGCTCTGGAAACACCATATATTTT
CDR3 protein: CSVAARSSGNTIYF
V gene: TRBV29-1
J gene: TRBJ1-3
D gene: .
clone size: few

CDR3 DNA: TGTGCCAGCAGTCTGACAGGAATTTTCACTGAAGCTTTCTTT
CDR3 protein: CASSLTGIFTEAFF
V gene: TRBV6-6
J gene: TRBJ1-1
D gene: .
clone size: few

CDR3 DNA: TGTGCCAGCAGTCCCCCGGGACAGGGGGGTTCACCCCTCCACTTT
CDR3 protein: CASSPPGQGGSPLHF
V gene: TRBV7-2
J gene: TRBJ1-6
D gene: TRBD1
clone size: .

CDR3 DNA: TGTGCCAGCAGCTATAACGGGGGGAGCCAAGAGACCCAGTACTTC
CDR3 protein: CASSYNGGSQETQYF
V gene: TRBV11-1
J gene: TRBJ2-5
D gene: TRBD2
clone size: .

CDR3 DNA: TGTGCCAGCTCACCCCAGGGACAGCCTGAAAAACTGTTTTTT
CDR3 protein: CASSPQGQPEKLFF
V gene: TRBV18
J gene: TRBJ1-4
D gene: TRBD1
clone size: few

CDR3 DNA: TGCGCCAGCAGCCCTTCAGGACTAGCGGGGTACAATGAGCAGTTCTTC
CDR3 protein: CASSPSGLAGYNEQFF
V gene: TRBV4-1
J gene: TRBJ2-1
D gene: TRBD2
clone size: many

CDR3 DNA: TGCAGTGCTAGGGTTTATTACAGGGTCGGGTACAATGAGCAGTTCTTC
CDR3 protein: CSARVYYRVGYNEQFF
V gene: TRBV20-1
J gene: TRBJ2-1
D gene: .
clone size: many

CDR3 DNA: TGCAGTGCTAGACTCGGGACGGGAGTAGAGACCCAGTACTTC
CDR3 protein: CSARLGTGVETQYF
V gene: TRBV20-1
J gene: TRBJ2-5
D gene: .
clone size: few

CDR3 DNA: TGTGCCATCAGTGGGGGGATTGTAGATACGCAGTATTTT
CDR3 protein: CAISGGIVDTQYF
V gene: TRBV10-3
J gene: TRBJ2-3
D gene: .
clone size: .

CDR3 DNA: TGTGCCACCAGTGATTCGCCAGGGGTGACAGATACGCAGTATTTT
CDR3 protein: CATSDSPGVTDTQYF
V gene: TRBV24-1
J gene: TRBJ2-3
D gene: .
clone size: few

CDR3 DNA: TGTGCCAGCAGCGCTCACCTAGCGGATACGCAGTATTTT
CDR3 protein: CASSAHLADTQYF
V gene: TRBV5-5
J gene: TRBJ2-3
D gene: .
clone size: many

CDR3 DNA: TGTGCCACCAGTGACGCGGGGCAGGGAGCAGATACGCAGTATTTT
CDR3 protein: CATSDAGQGADTQYF
V gene: TRBV24-1
J gene: TRBJ2-3
D gene: .
clone size: many

CDR3 DNA: TGTGCCAGCAGCGCCACTATAACAGGGTATTCGCCCCTCCACTTT
CDR3 protein: CASSATITGYSPLHF
V gene: TRBV7-9
J gene: TRBJ1-6
D gene: .
clone size: few

CDR3 DNA: TGCGCCAGCAGCTTGGCCCCAGGTTCGAACACCGGGGAGCTGTTTTTT
CDR3 protein: CASSLAPGSNTGELFF
V gene: TRBV5-1
J gene: TRBJ2-2
D gene: .
clone size: many

CDR3 DNA: TGTGCCAGCAGCCAAACTTATTCCAACTATGGCTACACCTTC
CDR3 protein: CASSQTYSNYGYTF
V gene: TRBV7-6
J gene: TRBJ1-2
D gene: .
clone size: many

CDR3 DNA: TGTGCCAGCAGCCAAGATCGGAACGTACTAGCCAAAAAAAACATTCAGTACTTC
CDR3 protein: CASSQDRNVLAKKNIQYF
V gene: TRBV3-1
J gene: TRBJ2-4
D gene: .
clone size: many

CDR3 DNA: TGCAGCGTTGGAGAGCCGACCCCTTATGGCTACACCTTC
CDR3 protein: CSVGEPTPYGYTF
V gene: TRBV29-1
J gene: TRBJ1-2
D gene: .
clone size: few

CDR3 DNA: TGTGCCAGCAGCCTCGGGACAGGCGGGAAACTGTTTTTT
CDR3 protein: CASSLGTGGKLFF
V gene: TRBV7-2
J gene: TRBJ1-4
D gene: TRBD1
clone size: many

CDR3 DNA: TGCAGTGCTCTCCCGTCGACGGCGAACACTGAAGCTTTCTTT
CDR3 protein: CSALPSTANTEAFF
V gene: TRBV20-1
J gene: TRBJ1-1
D gene: .
clone size: many

CDR3 DNA: TGCAGTGCTAGAACGGGGTCCTACGAGCAGTACTTC
CDR3 protein: CSARTGSYEQYF
V gene: TRBV20-1
J gene: TRBJ2-7
D gene: .
clone size: many